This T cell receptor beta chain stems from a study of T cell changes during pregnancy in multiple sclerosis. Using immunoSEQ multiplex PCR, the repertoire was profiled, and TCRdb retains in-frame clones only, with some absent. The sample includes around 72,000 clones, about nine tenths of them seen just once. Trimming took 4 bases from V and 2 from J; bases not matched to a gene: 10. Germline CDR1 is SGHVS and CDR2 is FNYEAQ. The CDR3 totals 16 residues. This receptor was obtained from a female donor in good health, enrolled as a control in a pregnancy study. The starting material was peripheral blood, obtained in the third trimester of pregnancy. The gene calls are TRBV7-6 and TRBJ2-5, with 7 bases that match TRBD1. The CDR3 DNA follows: TGTGCCAGCAGCTCGCGTCTGGGACAGCAGCAAGAGACCCAGTACTTC. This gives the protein CASSSRLGQQQETQYF.